The sequence of this TCR beta chain was determined in a study of CD8 T cell repertoires and HIV-1 epitope variants. On the study more broadly: T cells were cultured for more than 9 days with cytokines added on days 3 and 7.

This clone was seen only a few times. The antigen is unknown. TCR beta CDR3 was sequenced at survey depth on immunoSEQ. The assay was immunoSEQ multiplex PCR, and TCRdb's table has in-frame clones only and misses some. This sample has about 5,600 clones, with around 65% found just once. Trimming stripped 3 bases from V and 9 bases from J, with 15 bases between. Germline lookup yields CDR1 LNHDA and CDR2 SQIVND (reference sequence). This CDR3 has 15 residues. Sequencing input: cultured CD8+ T cells derived from PBMCs. The sequence derives from a male donor with HIV. The J gene is TRBJ1-6, the V gene TRBV19; D call uncertain. CDR3 sequence (DNA): TGTGCCAGTAGTATTACCTTGGGATCACTTTCACCCCTCCACTTT. It encodes CASSITLGSLSPLHF.